Below are 2 T cell receptor beta chains sequenced from a single sample in a study of cytomegalovirus exposure and HLA in healthy donors. 60 Vbeta and 13 Jbeta primers were used in PCR. Data came from immunoSEQ multiplex PCR; TCRdb stores just in-frame clones and leaves some out. The sample lists tens of thousands of clones, around 75% seen once, with approximately 2.3% in the top ten. What was sequenced was PBMCs. Receptors originate from a man aged 40-49 years in good health and CMV-seronegative.

The CDR3 region has the DNA TGTGCCAGCACCCTAAAGGGTAGGGGCGGGATTTATTTCGGGGAGCTGTTTTTT. This gives the protein CASTLKGRGGIYFGELFF. J is TRBJ2-2 and V is TRBV28; perhaps TRBD2 as D (6 bases). The V end was cut by 7 bases, the J end by 7 bases, with 28 bases between. CDR3 length equals 18 residues. Germline CDR1 reads MDHEN; CDR2 reads SYDVKM.

This chain uses TRBV5-1 with TRBJ1-5; 7 nucleotides match TRBD1. Per germline, CDR1 SGHRS and CDR2 YFSETQ. J was trimmed by 3 bases and V by 5 bases; bases with no gene match: 8. There are 15 residues in the CDR3. CDR3 region: CASSATGDYNQPQHF. The DNA of the CDR3 is TGCGCCAGCAGTGCTACAGGGGATTACAATCAGCCCCAGCATTTT.